This T cell receptor (beta chain) was observed in a study of blood T cells in healthy people across ages. Study-wide results and limits: Nothing was known about donor CMV status, and this possibly confounded expanded clonotype changes.

Primed by a sample-barcoded 5' primer and a J-beta primer mix, a second PCR proceeded for about 6 to 12 cycles. TCRdb fed the 5' RACE reads into MiXCR, producing one record per CDR3 protein. The data contain 600,000 or so distinct CDR3 sequences, 25% to 35% of them singletons. Between the trimmed V and J ends, which lost 0 bases and 2 bases, there was a span of 6 bases. There are 15 residues in the CDR3. Germline assignment: CDR1 SGHDT and CDR2 YYEEEE. This clonotype was seen ten or more times. Its specificity is not known. Sequencing input: blood. This clonotype was sampled from an elderly woman in good health. The V call is TRBV5-6, the J call TRBJ2-6; possibly TRBD1 for D (5 bases). The CDR3 DNA reads TGTGCCAGCAGCTTGGAGGGGCCTGGGGCCAACGTCCTGACTTTC. This translates into CASSLEGPGANVLTF.